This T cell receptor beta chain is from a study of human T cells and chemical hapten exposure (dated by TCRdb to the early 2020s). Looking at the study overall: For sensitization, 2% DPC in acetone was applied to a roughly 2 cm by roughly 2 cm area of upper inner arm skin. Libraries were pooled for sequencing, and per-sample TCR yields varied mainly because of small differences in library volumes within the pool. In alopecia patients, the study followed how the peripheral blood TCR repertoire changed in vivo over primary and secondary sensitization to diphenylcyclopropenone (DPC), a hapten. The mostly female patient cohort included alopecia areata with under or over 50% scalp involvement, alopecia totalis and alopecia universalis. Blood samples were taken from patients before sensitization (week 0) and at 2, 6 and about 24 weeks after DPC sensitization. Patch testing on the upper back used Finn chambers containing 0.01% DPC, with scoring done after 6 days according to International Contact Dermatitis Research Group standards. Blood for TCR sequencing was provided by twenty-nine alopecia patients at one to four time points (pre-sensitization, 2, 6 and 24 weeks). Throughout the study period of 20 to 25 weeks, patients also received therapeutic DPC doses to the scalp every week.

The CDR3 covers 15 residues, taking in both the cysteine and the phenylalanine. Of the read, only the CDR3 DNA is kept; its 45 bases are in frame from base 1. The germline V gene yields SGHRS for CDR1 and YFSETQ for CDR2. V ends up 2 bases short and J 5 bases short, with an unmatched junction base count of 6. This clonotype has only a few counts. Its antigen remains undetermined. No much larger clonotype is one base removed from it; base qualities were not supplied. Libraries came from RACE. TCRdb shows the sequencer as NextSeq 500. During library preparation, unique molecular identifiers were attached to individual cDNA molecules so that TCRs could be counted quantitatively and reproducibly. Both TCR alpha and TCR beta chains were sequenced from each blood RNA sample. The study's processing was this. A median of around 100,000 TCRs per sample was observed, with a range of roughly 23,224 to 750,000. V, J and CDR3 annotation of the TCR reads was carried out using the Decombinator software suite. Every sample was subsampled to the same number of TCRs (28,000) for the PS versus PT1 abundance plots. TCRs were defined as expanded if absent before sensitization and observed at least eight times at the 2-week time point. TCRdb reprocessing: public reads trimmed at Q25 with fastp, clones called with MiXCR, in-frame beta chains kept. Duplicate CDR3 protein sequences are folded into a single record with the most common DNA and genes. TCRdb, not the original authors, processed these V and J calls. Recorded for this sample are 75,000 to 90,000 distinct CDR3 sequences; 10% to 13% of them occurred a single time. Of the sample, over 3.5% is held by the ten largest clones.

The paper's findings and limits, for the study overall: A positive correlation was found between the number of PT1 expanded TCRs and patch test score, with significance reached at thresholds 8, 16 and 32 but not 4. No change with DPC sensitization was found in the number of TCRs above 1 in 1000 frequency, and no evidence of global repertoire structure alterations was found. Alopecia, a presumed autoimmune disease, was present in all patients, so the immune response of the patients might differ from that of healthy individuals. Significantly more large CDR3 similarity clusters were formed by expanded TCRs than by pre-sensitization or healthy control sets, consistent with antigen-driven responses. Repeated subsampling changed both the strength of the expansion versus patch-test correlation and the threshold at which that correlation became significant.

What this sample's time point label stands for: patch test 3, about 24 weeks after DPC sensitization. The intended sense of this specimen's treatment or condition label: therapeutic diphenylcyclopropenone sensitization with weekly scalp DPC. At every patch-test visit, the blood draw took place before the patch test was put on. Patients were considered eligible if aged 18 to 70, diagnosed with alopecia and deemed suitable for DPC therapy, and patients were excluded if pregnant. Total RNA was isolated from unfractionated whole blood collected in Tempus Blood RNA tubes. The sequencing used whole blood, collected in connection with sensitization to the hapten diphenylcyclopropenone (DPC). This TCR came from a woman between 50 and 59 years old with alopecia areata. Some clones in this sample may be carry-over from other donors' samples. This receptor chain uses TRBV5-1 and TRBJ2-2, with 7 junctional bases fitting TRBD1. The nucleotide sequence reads TGCGCCAGCAGCTTACCGACAGGGAATACCGGGGAGCTGTTTTTT. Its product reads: CASSLPTGNTGELFF.